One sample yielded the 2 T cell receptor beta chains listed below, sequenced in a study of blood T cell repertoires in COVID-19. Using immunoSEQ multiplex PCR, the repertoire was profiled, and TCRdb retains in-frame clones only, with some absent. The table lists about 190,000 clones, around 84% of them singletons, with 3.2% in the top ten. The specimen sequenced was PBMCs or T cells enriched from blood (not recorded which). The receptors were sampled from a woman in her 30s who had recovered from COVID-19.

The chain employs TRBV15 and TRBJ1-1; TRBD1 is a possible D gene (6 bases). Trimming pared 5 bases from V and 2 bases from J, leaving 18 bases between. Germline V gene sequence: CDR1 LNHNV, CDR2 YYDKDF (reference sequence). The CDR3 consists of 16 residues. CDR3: CATSEGDLGYNTEAFF. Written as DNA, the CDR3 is TGTGCCACCAGCGAGGGGGACCTCGGTTACAACACTGAAGCTTTCTTT. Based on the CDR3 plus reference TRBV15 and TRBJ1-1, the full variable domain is DAMVIQNPRYQVTQFGKPVTLSCSQTLNHNVMYWYQQKSSQAPKLLFHYYDKDFNNEADTPDNFQSRRPNTSFCFLDIRSPGLGDTAMYLCATSEGDLGYNTEAFFGQGTRLTVV.

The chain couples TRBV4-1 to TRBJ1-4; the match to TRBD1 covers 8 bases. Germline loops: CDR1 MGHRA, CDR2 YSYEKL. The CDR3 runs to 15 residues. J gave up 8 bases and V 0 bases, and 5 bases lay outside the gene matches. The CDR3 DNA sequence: TGCGCCAGCAGCCAAGAAGGACAGGGTTTGGAAAAACTGTTTTTT. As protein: CASSQEGQGLEKLFF.